This T cell receptor beta chain came from a study of blood T cell repertoires in COVID-19. The overall study: Samples came from the United States, Italy and Spain, spanning acute and convalescent COVID-19. Sample material is recorded as cDNA or gDNA derived from T cells, B-cell-depleted T cells, or PBMCs.

Original data processing: The assay estimated nucleated cells by amplifying reference gene primers. Here immunoSEQ multiplex PCR was the method, and the copy in TCRdb shows in-frame clones only, minus some. V, J and clone size are those of that table, while D and trimming were read from the DNA. The sample holds around 150,000 clones, around 80% seen once. The CDR3 runs 13 residues. Trimming cost V 3 bases and J 9 bases; bases outside gene matches: 5. Germline V gene lookup returns CDR1 MNHEY and CDR2 SVGEGT. The V gene is TRBV6-2 or TRBV6-3, the J gene TRBJ2-4; 7 bases match TRBD2. The origin of this receptor is a woman of 80 years or more with active or convalescent COVID-19. Sequenced input: peripheral blood. The CDR3 region has the DNA TGTGCCAGCAGTTATTCCGGGACTATCATTCAGTACTTC. As protein: CASSYSGTIIQYF.